A single sample is the source of the 18 T cell receptor beta chains below, sequenced in a study of regulatory T cells in long-lasting Graves disease. Libraries of TCR beta came from iRepertoire HTBI primers plus Arm-PCR of CDR3 regions. TCRdb ran MiXCR on the multiplex PCR reads and lists one entry per CDR3 protein. The sample consists of 400,000 to 450,000 distinct CDR3 sequences, 14% to 15% of them appearing once. Noted time point: newly diagnosed GD, antithyroid drugs for less than 3 months. PBMC-extracted RNA yielded the TCR library. The same sample was also studied in work on T cells in Graves' hyperthyroidism and ophthalmopathy.

The sequencing here drew on peripheral blood mononuclear cells (PBMCs), taken at new diagnosis, from a patient treated with antithyroid drugs. The receptor source for this set is a woman younger than 45 with Graves disease.

This clonotype was found a few times. The V gene is TRBV19, the J gene TRBJ1-2; 7 bases are shared with TRBD1. CDR3 length equals 15 residues. Germline V gene lookup returns CDR1 LNHDA and CDR2 SQIVND (reference sequence). V lost 7 bases and J lost 3; bases outside the gene matches: 11. CDR3 sequence reads: CASTPIWTGDYGYTF. CDR3 nucleotides: TGTGCCAGTACTCCAATATGGACAGGCGACTATGGCTACACCTTC.

This clonotype was counted many times. This CDR3 is CASTSFWASGNYEQYF. As DNA, the CDR3 is TGTGCCAGCACCTCCTTTTGGGCTAGCGGGAACTACGAGCAGTACTTC. The rearrangement links TRBV12-3 or TRBV12-4 to TRBJ2-7; 9 nucleotides line up with TRBD2. V trimming: 7 bases; J trimming: 3 bases; junction bases outside the gene matches: 13. The CDR3 runs 16 residues.

In regard to this clonotype: The junction does not match germline at one end; this may be a read error. The gene calls are TRBV29-1 and TRBJ1-1; D gene unclear. Germline lookup yields CDR1 SQVTM and CDR2 ANQGSEA. The CDR3 covers 14 residues. Here the CDR3 DNA reads TGCAGCGCCTCTCTGGGCGCGGTGGGCACTGAAGCTCTCTTT. It is translated as CSASLGAVGTEALF. The whole variable domain, remainder taken from reference TRBV29-1 and TRBJ1-1, is SAVISQKPSRDICQRGTSLTIQCQVDSQVTMMFWYRQQPGQSLTLIATANQGSEATYESGFVIDKFPISRPNLTFSTLTVSNMSPEDSSIYLCSASLGAVGTEALFGQGTRLTVV.

This clonotype occurred a few times. The chain combines TRBV5-6 with TRBJ2-7, with no clear D. V was clipped by 0 bases and J by 2 bases, with 12 bases between them. This CDR3 has 15 amino acids. Germline V gives CDR1 SGHDT, CDR2 YYEEEE. As DNA, the CDR3 is TGTGCCAGCAGCTTGGGAGCACCTGTACCCTACGAGCAGTACTTC. Encoded protein: CASSLGAPVPYEQYF.

In this sample, this clonotype turned up many times. The chain employs TRBV20-1 and TRBJ1-4, with 8 bases identical to TRBD1. This CDR3 comprises 13 residues. The germline gives CDR1 DFQATT, CDR2 SNEGSKA (reference sequence). The CDR3: CSVTEDRAEKLFF. The CDR3 coding sequence is TGCAGCGTGACCGAGGACAGGGCCGAAAAACTGTTTTTT.

The table lists this clonotype with many counts. CDR3 region: CASRPGTPNQPQHF. In DNA form, the CDR3 reads TGTGCCAGCAGGCCAGGGACACCTAATCAGCCCCAGCATTTT. The V gene is TRBV12-3 or TRBV12-4, the J gene TRBJ1-5, with D possibly TRBD1 on 6 matching bases. V was trimmed by 6 bases and J by 4 bases, leaving 13 bases between them. There are 14 residues in the CDR3.

This clonotype was observed many times. The CDR3 loop reads CASMPGARDTQYF. In DNA, the CDR3 is TGTGCCAGCATGCCGGGAGCCAGGGATACGCAGTATTTT. The genes are TRBV2 and TRBJ2-3, with D perhaps matching TRBD2 (6 bases). Trimming took 7 bases from V and 6 from J, leaving 14 bases between them. This CDR3 contains 13 residues. Looked up from germline, CDR1 is SNHLY and CDR2 is FYNNEI.

This clonotype was detected a few times. This chain links TRBV7-9 with TRBJ2-3; 10 bases are shared with TRBD2. CDR3 length equals 16 residues. With 1 base clipped from V and 10 bases from J, the junction kept 11 bases outside the gene matches. CDR1 is SEHNR and CDR2 is FQNEAQ in the germline V gene (reference sequence). The CDR3: CASSLGQAGGPRPQYF. The CDR3 DNA sequence: TGTGCCAGCAGCTTAGGGCAAGCGGGAGGGCCTCGGCCGCAGTATTTT.

The chain carries TRBV10-3 and TRBJ2-1, with 9 bases lining up with TRBD1. Germline V CDR1 and CDR2: ENHRY, SYGVKD. This CDR3 comprises 15 residues. Trimming removed 6 bases from V and 8 bases from J; junction bases left unmatched: 11. CDR3 coding DNA: TGTGCCATCAGCCAGGGACAGGGTCTGATGGATGAGCAGTTCTTC. It is translated as CAISQGQGLMDEQFF.

V and J are TRBV18 and TRBJ1-1; 10 bases fit TRBD1. Germline V gene sequence: CDR1 KGHSH, CDR2 LQKENI. The V gene end was trimmed by 2 bases and the J gene end by 3 bases; junction bases not matched to a gene: 6. This CDR3 region has 16 residues. The CDR3 reads CASSPGDRGRDTEAFF. The CDR3 DNA reads as TGTGCCAGCTCACCAGGGGACAGGGGTAGGGACACTGAAGCTTTCTTT. The variable domain in full, completed from reference TRBV18 and TRBJ1-1, reads NAGVMQNPRHLVRRRGQEARLRCSPMKGHSHVYWYRQLPEEGLKFMVYLQKENIIDESGMPKERFSAEFPKEGPSILRIQQVVRGDSAAYFCASSPGDRGRDTEAFFGQGTRLTVV.

This clonotype was found many times. V is TRBV25-1 and J is TRBJ1-1; D is unclear. Germline CDR1 reads MGHDK; CDR2 reads SYGVNS. This CDR3 contains 13 residues. Trimming cost V 10 bases and J 5 bases, with 17 bases left between them. In DNA, the CDR3 is TGTGCCACGGTGAGTCCGGTGAGGACTGAAGCTTTCTTT. Its translation: CATVSPVRTEAFF. The full variable domain, completed using reference TRBV25-1 and TRBJ1-1, is EADIYQTPRYLVIGTGKKITLECSQTMGHDKMYWYQQDPGMELHLIHYSYGVNSTEKGDLSSESTVSRIRTEHFPLTLESARPSHTSQYLCATVSPVRTEAFFGQGTRLTVV.

About this clonotype itself: With a far larger clone one base away, a read error is the likely cause. V gene TRBV11-3 combines with J gene TRBJ2-5; D remains ambiguous. Germline CDR1 and CDR2: SGHNT and YENEEA. The CDR3 totals 13 residues. Between the trimmed V and J ends, which lost 4 bases and 11 bases, there was a span of 17 bases. CDR3 sequence: CASSSDVNNEQYF. CDR3 coding DNA: TGTGCCAGCAGCTCGGACGTCAACAATGAGCAGTACTTC.

As DNA, the CDR3 is TGTGCCAGCAGCTCTGCCCAGGGCCCCTACGAGCAGTACTTC. Encoded protein: CASSSAQGPYEQYF. This chain connects TRBV11-2 to TRBJ2-7; D is possibly TRBD1 (5 bases). This CDR3 comprises 14 residues. V was pared by 4 bases and J by 2 bases, with 12 bases between. Germline CDR1 reads SGHAT; CDR2 reads FQNNGV.

This clonotype was observed many times. This chain links TRBV5-5 with TRBJ1-2; 8 positions agree with TRBD1. The length of the CDR3 is 15 residues. Trimming took 5 bases from V and 6 from J; bases not matched to a gene: 12. CDR1 and CDR2 (germline): SGHKS, YYEKEE (reference sequence). The CDR3 sequence is CASRTTPTGDDGYTF. The CDR3 DNA reads TGTGCCAGCAGAACCACCCCGACAGGGGATGATGGCTACACCTTC.

This sequence joins TRBV27 and TRBJ1-1, with D unclear. CDR3 length: 15 residues. The V gene's germline CDR1 is MNHEY and CDR2 SMNVEV (reference sequence). Deletions cut 0 bases from V and 4 bases from J, with 12 bases between. The CDR3 sequence: CASSLSTAVVTEAFF. The DNA of the CDR3 is TGTGCCAGCAGTTTATCCACAGCGGTCGTCACTGAAGCTTTCTTT.

The sample holds many counts of this clonotype. The J gene is TRBJ2-7, the V gene TRBV6-2 or TRBV6-3, with a weak D call TRBD2 (6 bases). V gave up 5 bases and J gave up 0 bases, with 17 bases separating them. The CDR3 covers 16 residues. Germline V gene sequence: CDR1 MNHEY, CDR2 SVGEGT. The CDR3 spells CASSEDGTPSSYEQYF. The CDR3 region has the DNA TGTGCCAGCAGTGAAGACGGGACTCCCAGCTCCTACGAGCAGTACTTC.

This clonotype has at least ten counts. The chain combines TRBV6-2 or TRBV6-3 with TRBJ2-1; D gene unclear. CDR1 MNHEY and CDR2 SVGEGT come from the germline V gene. The CDR3 is 16 amino acids. Trimming pared 5 bases from V and 4 bases from J, leaving 18 bases between. The DNA of the CDR3 is TGTGCCAGCAGTGAACACCTTGGACGACCGTACAATGAGCAGTTCTTC. Its translation is CASSEHLGRPYNEQFF.

In its sample, this clonotype was seen many times. The chain joins TRBV5-6 to TRBJ1-1, with a weak D call TRBD1 (5 bases). Per germline, CDR1 SGHDT and CDR2 YYEEEE. The germline V and J ends were trimmed by 2 bases and 4 bases, with 15 bases remaining between them. CDR3 length equals 15 residues. CDR3 residues: CASSFLYRGTTEAFF. The CDR3 DNA sequence: TGTGCCAGCAGCTTTCTGTACCGGGGGACCACTGAAGCTTTCTTT.